This is a list of T cell receptor beta chains from one sample in a study of breast tumors, draining lymph nodes, adjacent tissues. TCRdb re-called the multiplex PCR reads with MiXCR, one entry per CDR3 protein. The repertoire holds tens of thousands of distinct CDR3 sequences, roughly 19% seen once, with 2% to 3% in the top ten. The sequencing input was axillary lymph node tissue. Receptors originate from a female donor with breast cancer. Some clones in this sample may be carry-over from other donors' samples. Each CDR3 is given with its conserved first and last residue. Each record gives: clone size, D gene, CDR3 length, V gene, J gene, CDR3 protein, CDR3 DNA. D genes are given only for firm matches. A clone size is listed for some rows: how often the clone was seen (once, few, many), or a class if it is expanded.

>NA|TRBD1|16|TRBV7-9|TRBJ1-6
CASSLLTGDGNSPLHF
TGTGCCAGCAGCTTACTTACAGGGGATGGGAATTCACCCCTCCACTTT
>NA|NA|14|TRBV19|TRBJ2-5
CASSMGRHQETQYF
TGTGCCAGTAGTATGGGCAGACACCAAGAGACCCAGTACTTC
>many|TRBD2|12|TRBV20-1|TRBJ2-7
CRPLAGVHEQYF
TGCAGGCCACTAGCGGGAGTACACGAGCAGTACTTC
>NA|TRBD1|15|TRBV7-3|TRBJ2-1
CASRQAAGGYNGQLF
TGTGCCAGCAGACAGGCGGCAGGGGGATATAATGGGCAGCTCTTC
>many|NA|15|TRBV6-1|TRBJ1-2
CASSEMGQGPYGYTF
TGTGCCAGCAGTGAAATGGGGCAGGGTCCCTATGGCTACACCTTC
>many|TRBD1|15|TRBV7-9|TRBJ2-3
CASRSTGDGADTQYF
TGTGCCAGCAGAAGTACAGGGGACGGCGCAGATACGCAGTATTTT
>many|NA|12|TRBV11-2|TRBJ2-3
CASSLLPDTQYF
TGTGCCAGCAGCCTGCTTCCCGATACGCAGTATTTT
>many|TRBD1|16|TRBV5-6|TRBJ1-5
CASSLYGTGVNQPQHF
TGTGCCAGCAGCCTTTACGGGACAGGGGTGAATCAGCCCCAGCATTTT
>NA|TRBD2|16|TRBV3-1|TRBJ2-3
CASSQVAGASTDTQYF
TGTGCCAGCAGCCAAGTGGCGGGAGCAAGCACAGATACGCAGTATTTT
>many|TRBD2|17|TRBV20-1|TRBJ2-1
CSAAVLAGEGPYNEQFF
TGCAGTGCCGCGGTACTAGCGGGCGAGGGGCCCTACAATGAGCAGTTCTTC
>many|NA|12|TRBV6-2/TRBV6-3|TRBJ2-1
CASSNIRNEQFF
TGTGCCAGCAGTAATATTAGGAATGAGCAGTTCTTC
>many|NA|16|TRBV9|TRBJ2-3
CASSVRDGGFTDTQYF
TGTGCCAGCAGCGTGAGGGACGGAGGGTTCACAGATACGCAGTATTTT
>many|NA|14|TRBV14|TRBJ2-7
CASSQGTTSYEQYF
TGTGCCAGCAGCCAAGGGACTACCTCCTACGAGCAGTACTTC
>many|TRBD1|12|TRBV20-1|TRBJ1-2
CSAVTGGYGYTF
TGCAGTGCCGTTACAGGGGGCTATGGCTACACCTTC
>many|TRBD1|12|TRBV6-1|TRBJ2-7
CATEGQGDEQYF
TGTGCCACTGAGGGACAGGGCGACGAGCAGTACTTC
>many|NA|15|TRBV14|TRBJ2-7
CASSQGASAYYEQYF
TGTGCCAGCAGCCAAGGGGCTAGCGCGTACTACGAGCAGTACTTC
>many|NA|16|TRBV6-1|TRBJ1-2
CASSEILMDRNYGYTF
TGTGCCAGCAGTGAAATCTTAATGGACAGAAACTATGGCTACACCTTC
>few|NA|14|TRBV28|TRBJ2-6
CASSPLEQANVLTF
TGTGCCAGCAGTCCGTTAGAACAGGCCAACGTCCTGACTTTC
>few|TRBD2|13|TRBV19|TRBJ2-1
CASSVSGTNEQFF
TGTGCCAGTAGTGTAAGCGGGACCAATGAGCAGTTCTTC
>many|NA|13|TRBV6-6|TRBJ2-2
CASSYRATGELFF
TGTGCCAGCAGTTACAGGGCCACCGGGGAGCTGTTTTTT
>many|TRBD1|17|TRBV12-5|TRBJ2-2
CASGLVLGTGGTGELFF
TGTGCTAGTGGTTTGGTACTTGGGACAGGGGGGACCGGGGAGCTGTTTTTT
>many|NA|15|TRBV5-1|TRBJ2-2
CASSPGHLNTGELFF
TGCGCCAGCAGCCCCGGACACCTTAACACCGGGGAGCTGTTTTTT
>NA|NA|12|TRBV5-6|TRBJ2-1
CASSLAYNEQLF
TGTGCCAGCAGCTTGGCTTACAATGAGCAGCTCTTC
>many|NA|14|TRBV20-1|TRBJ2-1
CSARGTASFNEQFF
TGCAGTGCTAGAGGGACAGCTTCCTTCAATGAGCAGTTCTTC
>many|NA|11|TRBV20-1|TRBJ2-7
CSAEILYEQYF
TGCAGTGCTGAGATTCTCTACGAGCAGTACTTC
>few|NA|11|TRBV28|TRBJ1-2
CAISFTGGYTF
TGTGCCATATCATTCACCGGTGGCTACACCTTC
>NA|NA|13|TRBV30|TRBJ1-5
CAWSHGQGQPQHF
TGTGCCTGGAGTCATGGGCAAGGTCAGCCCCAGCATTTT
>NA|TRBD1|14|TRBV5-4|TRBJ1-2
CASSWSGQPYGYTF
TGTGCCAGCAGCTGGTCGGGACAGCCCTATGGCTACACCTTC
>many|NA|16|TRBV5-1|TRBJ2-7
CASSLDGTSTSYEQYF
TGCGCCAGCAGCTTGGACGGGACCAGTACTTCCTACGAGCAGTACTTC
>NA|NA|15|TRBV30|TRBJ1-3
CAWSVLSSSGNTIYF
TGTGCCTGGAGTGTTTTGTCGTCCTCTGGAAACACCATATATTTT